This TCR beta chain was recovered during a study of OX40 agonist ivuxolimab in advanced cancers. At the level of the study: All patients had ivuxolimab intravenously every 2 weeks at 0.01 to 10 mg/kg. Partial responses were achieved by three patients: one hepatocellular carcinoma, two cutaneous melanoma.

The protocol was immunoSEQ multiplex PCR, while the TCRdb copy is restricted to in-frame clones and leaves out a portion. The sample includes 60,000 to 85,000 clones, about 89% of them seen just once. For this clone: The target antigen is unknown.

General study points: Dose levels from 0.1 to 3.0 mg/kg saw CD4+ and CD8+ blood T cells expand clonally by week 6.

The CDR3 is 15 amino acids. J was trimmed by 5 bases and V by 0 bases; bases with no gene match: 4. Germline assignment: CDR1 SGHRS and CDR2 YFSETQ. The input for sequencing was CD4+ or CD8+ T cells sorted from blood, taken in a trial of the OX40 agonist ivuxolimab. The chain joins TRBV5-1 to TRBJ2-2; TRBD2 agrees at 7 bases. This receptor was taken from an adult with an advanced solid tumor such as melanoma, head and neck, liver or kidney cancer. CDR3 in amino acids: CASSLELASTGELFF. The DNA of the CDR3 is TGCGCCAGCAGCTTGGAACTAGCGTCGACCGGGGAGCTGTTTTTT.